This TCR beta chain was identified in a study of T cell responses to AZD1222 COVID-19 vaccine. Study-wide findings and caveats: Regions left unmutated in variants are reportedly the target of nearly half of spike-specific TCRs. Regions 160-218 and 743-854 held dominance among vaccine-associated CD4 TCRs, which spanned spike.

TCRdb keeps only in-frame clones here, not all; method: immunoSEQ multiplex PCR. The data show about 180,000 clones, with about 91% seen just once and about 7.2% held by the top ten. Germline V gives CDR1 SGHRS, CDR2 YFSETQ. Trimming took 0 bases from V and 1 from J, leaving 7 bases between them. The CDR3 totals 14 residues. For this clone: The target antigen is unknown.

The sequencing here drew on peripheral blood, taken on day 0 of AZD1222 vaccination. The chain combines TRBV5-1 with TRBJ1-2; D is unclear. The receptor was isolated from an adult in good health. DNA of the CDR3: TGCGCCAGCAGCTTGGAAGACTTTAACTATGGCTACACCTTC. Its translation is CASSLEDFNYGYTF. The full variable domain, with the rest looked up from reference TRBV5-1 and TRBJ1-2, is KAGVTQTPRYLIKTRGQQVTLSCSPISGHRSVSWYQQTPGQGLQFLFEYFSETQRNKGNFPGRFSGRQFSNSRSEMNVSTLELGDSALYLCASSLEDFNYGYTFGSGTRLTVV.